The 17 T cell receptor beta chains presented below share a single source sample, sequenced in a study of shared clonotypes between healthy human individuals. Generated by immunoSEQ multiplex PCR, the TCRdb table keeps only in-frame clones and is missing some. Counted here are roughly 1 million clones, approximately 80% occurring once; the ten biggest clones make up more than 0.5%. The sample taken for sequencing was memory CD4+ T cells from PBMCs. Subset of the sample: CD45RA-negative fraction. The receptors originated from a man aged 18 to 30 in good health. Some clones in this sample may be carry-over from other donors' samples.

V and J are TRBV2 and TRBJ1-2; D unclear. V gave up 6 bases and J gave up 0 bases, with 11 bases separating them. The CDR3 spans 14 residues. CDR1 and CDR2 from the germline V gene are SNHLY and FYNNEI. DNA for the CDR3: TGTGCCAGCAGAAAAGACATCTCTAACTATGGCTACACCTTC. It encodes CASRKDISNYGYTF.

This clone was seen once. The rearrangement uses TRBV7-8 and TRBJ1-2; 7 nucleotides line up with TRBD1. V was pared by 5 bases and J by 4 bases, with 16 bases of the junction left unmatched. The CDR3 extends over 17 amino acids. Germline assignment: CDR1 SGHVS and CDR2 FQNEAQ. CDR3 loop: CASSPSRQGVFSYGYTF. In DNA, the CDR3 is TGTGCCAGCAGCCCTTCGAGGCAGGGGGTTTTTAGCTATGGCTACACCTTC.

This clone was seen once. CDR3 sequence (DNA): TGTGCCAGCAGCCCGGGTGCGGGGGGTAGAAACACCATATATTTT. Protein product: CASSPGAGGRNTIYF. This chain uses TRBV5-5 with TRBJ1-3; a weak D match, TRBD1 (5 bases). Germline V lookup: CDR1 SGHKS, CDR2 YYEKEE (reference sequence). The V and J ends lost 4 bases and 5 bases respectively, with 16 bases between them. This CDR3 spans 15 amino acids.

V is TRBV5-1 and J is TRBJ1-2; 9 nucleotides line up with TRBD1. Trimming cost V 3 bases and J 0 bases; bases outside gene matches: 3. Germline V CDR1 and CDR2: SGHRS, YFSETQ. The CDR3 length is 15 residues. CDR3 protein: CASSWGQGSNYGYTF. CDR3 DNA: TGCGCCAGCAGCTGGGGACAGGGTTCTAACTATGGCTACACCTTC.

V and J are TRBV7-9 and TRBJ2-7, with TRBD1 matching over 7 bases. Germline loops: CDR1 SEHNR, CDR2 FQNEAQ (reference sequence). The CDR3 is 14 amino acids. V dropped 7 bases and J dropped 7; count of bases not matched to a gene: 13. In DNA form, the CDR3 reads TGTGCCAGCACCCCGCACAGGGGCTCCGGGGAGCAGTACTTC. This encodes CASTPHRGSGEQYF.

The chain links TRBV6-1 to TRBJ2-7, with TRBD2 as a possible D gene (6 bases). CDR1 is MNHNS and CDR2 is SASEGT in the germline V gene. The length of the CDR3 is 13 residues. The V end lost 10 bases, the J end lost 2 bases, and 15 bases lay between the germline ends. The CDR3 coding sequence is TGTGCCACCCTAGCGCTCCAAACCTACGAGCAGTACTTC. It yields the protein CATLALQTYEQYF.

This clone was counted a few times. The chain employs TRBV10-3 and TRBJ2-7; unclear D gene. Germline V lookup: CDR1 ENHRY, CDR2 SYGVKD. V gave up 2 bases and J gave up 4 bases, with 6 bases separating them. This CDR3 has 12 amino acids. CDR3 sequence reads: CAISENGYEQYF. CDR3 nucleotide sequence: TGTGCCATCAGTGAGAATGGGTACGAGCAGTACTTC.

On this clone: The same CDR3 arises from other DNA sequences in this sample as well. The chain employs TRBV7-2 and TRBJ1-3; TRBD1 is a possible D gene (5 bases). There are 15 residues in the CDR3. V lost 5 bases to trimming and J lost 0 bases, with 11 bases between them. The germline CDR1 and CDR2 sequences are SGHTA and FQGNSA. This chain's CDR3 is CASSPGAFSGNTIYF. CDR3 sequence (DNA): TGTGCCAGCAGCCCCGGGGCTTTCTCTGGAAACACCATATATTTT.

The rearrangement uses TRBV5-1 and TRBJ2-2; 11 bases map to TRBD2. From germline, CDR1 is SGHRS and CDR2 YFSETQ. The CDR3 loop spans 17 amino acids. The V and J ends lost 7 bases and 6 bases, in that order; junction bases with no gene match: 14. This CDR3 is CASSGTSGPVGAGELFF. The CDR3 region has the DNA TGCGCCAGCTCCGGGACTAGCGGCCCGGTAGGGGCCGGGGAGCTGTTTTTT.

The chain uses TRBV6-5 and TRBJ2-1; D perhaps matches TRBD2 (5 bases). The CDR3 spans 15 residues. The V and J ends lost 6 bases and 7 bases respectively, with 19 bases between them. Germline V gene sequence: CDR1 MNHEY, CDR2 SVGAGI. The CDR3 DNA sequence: TGTGCCAGCAGCTATTGGGCGGGCACTATTAATGAGCAGTTCTTC. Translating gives CASSYWAGTINEQFF.

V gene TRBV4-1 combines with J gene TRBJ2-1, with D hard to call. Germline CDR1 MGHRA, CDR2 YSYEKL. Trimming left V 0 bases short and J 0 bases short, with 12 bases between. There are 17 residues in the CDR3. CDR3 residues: CASSQDDGLSSYNEQFF. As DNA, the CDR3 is TGCGCCAGCAGCCAAGACGACGGCCTAAGCTCCTACAATGAGCAGTTCTTC.

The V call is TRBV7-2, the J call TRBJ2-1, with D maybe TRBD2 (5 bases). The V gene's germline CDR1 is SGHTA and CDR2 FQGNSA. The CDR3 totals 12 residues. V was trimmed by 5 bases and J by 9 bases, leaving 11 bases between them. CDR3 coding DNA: TGTGCCAGCAGCCCCTTAGCGACTGAGCAGTTCTTC. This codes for CASSPLATEQFF.

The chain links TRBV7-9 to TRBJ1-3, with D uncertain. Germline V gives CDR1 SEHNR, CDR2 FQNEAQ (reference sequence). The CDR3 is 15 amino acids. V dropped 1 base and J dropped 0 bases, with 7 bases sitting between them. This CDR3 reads CASSLGGASGNTIYF. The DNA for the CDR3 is TGTGCCAGCAGCTTAGGTGGAGCCTCTGGAAACACCATATATTTT.

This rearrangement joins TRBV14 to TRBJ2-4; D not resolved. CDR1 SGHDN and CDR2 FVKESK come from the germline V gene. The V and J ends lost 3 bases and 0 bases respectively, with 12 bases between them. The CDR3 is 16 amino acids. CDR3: CASSQGNSLAKNIQYF. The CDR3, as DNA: TGTGCCAGCAGCCAGGGCAATAGTCTAGCCAAAAACATTCAGTACTTC. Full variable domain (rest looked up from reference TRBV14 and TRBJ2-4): EAGVTQFPSHSVIEKGQTVTLRCDPISGHDNLYWYRRVMGKEIKFLLHFVKESKQDESGMPNNRFLAERTGGTYSTLKVQPAELEDSGVYFCASSQGNSLAKNIQYFGAGTRLSVL.

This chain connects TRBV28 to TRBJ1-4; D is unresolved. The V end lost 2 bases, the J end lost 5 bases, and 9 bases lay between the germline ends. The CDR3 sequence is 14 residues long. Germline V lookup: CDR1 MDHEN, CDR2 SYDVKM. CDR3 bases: TGTGCCAGCAGTTTAGGAGGTTTGAATGAAAAACTGTTTTTT. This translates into CASSLGGLNEKLFF.

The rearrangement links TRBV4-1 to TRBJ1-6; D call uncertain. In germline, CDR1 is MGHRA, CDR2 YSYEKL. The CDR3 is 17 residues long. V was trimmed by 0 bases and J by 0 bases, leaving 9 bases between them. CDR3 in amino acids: CASSQDPRSSYNSPLHF. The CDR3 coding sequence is TGCGCCAGCAGCCAAGACCCGAGGAGCTCCTATAATTCACCCCTCCACTTT.

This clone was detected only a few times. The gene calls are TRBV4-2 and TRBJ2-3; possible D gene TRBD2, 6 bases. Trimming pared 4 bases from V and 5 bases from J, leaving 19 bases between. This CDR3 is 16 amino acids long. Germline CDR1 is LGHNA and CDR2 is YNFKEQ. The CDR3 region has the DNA TGTGCCAGCAGCCCGGATCCGGCGGGAAGCGGAGATACGCAGTATTTT. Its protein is CASSPDPAGSGDTQYF.